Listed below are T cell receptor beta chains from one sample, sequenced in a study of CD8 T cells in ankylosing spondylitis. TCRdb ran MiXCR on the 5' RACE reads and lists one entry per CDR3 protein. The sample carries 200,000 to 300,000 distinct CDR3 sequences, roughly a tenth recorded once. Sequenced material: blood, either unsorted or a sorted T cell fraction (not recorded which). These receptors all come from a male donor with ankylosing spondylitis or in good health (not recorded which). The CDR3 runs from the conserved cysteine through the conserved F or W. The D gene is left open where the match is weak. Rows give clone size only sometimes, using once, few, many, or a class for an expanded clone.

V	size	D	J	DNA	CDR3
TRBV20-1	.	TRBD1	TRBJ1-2	TGCAGCTGGGGACAGGCCTATGGCTACACCTTC	CSWGQAYGYTF
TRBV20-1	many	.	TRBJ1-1	TGCAGTGCTTTGACGAGACACGGTTCCGCTGAAGCTTTCTTT	CSALTRHGSAEAFF
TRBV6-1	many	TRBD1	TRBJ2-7	TGTGCCAGCACCCCGGACAGGCGGGCCTACGAGCAGTACTTC	CASTPDRRAYEQYF
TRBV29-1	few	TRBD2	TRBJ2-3	TGCAGCGTTCACCGGGGGGTGACAGATACGCAGTATTTT	CSVHRGVTDTQYF
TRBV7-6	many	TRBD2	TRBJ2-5	TGTGCCAGCAGCTCGACTAGCGGGGTGTACCAAGAGACCCAGTACTTC	CASSSTSGVYQETQYF
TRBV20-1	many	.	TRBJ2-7	TGCAGTGCTACTCCTAACCCCCATATTCGGGAGCAGTACTTC	CSATPNPHIREQYF
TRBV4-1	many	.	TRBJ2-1	TGCGCCAGCAGCCTCATCGAGAGCAATGAGCAGTTCTTC	CASSLIESNEQFF
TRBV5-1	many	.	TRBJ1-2	TGCGCCAGCAGCCCCGGCTACGACATGGTGGGCTACACCTTC	CASSPGYDMVGYTF
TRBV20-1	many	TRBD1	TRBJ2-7	TGCAGTGCTAGAAGCAGGGGGCCCTACGAGCAGTACTTC	CSARSRGPYEQYF
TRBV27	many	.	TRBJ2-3	TGTGCCAGCATGATAGGGGCGGCGTCAGATACGCAGTATTTT	CASMIGAASDTQYF
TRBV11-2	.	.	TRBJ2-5	TGTGCCAGCAGCTTAGGCACTAGCCCTACTCGTGGGGAGACCCAGTACTTC	CASSLGTSPTRGETQYF
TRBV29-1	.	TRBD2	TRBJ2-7	TGCAGCGCCCGGACTAGCGGGAGGTACGAGCAGTACTTC	CSARTSGRYEQYF
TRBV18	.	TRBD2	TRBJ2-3	TGTGCCAGCTCACCACTAGCGGGGCAAAGCACAGATACGCAGTATTTT	CASSPLAGQSTDTQYF
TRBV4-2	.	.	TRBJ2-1	TGTGCCAGCAGCCAAATCGGGTCTAGCAAAAGGACCCACAATGAGCAGTTCTTC	CASSQIGSSKRTHNEQFF
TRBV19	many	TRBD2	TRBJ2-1	TGTGCCAGTAGTACCTCCGGACTAGCGGGGAGGCACGAGCAGTTCTTC	CASSTSGLAGRHEQFF